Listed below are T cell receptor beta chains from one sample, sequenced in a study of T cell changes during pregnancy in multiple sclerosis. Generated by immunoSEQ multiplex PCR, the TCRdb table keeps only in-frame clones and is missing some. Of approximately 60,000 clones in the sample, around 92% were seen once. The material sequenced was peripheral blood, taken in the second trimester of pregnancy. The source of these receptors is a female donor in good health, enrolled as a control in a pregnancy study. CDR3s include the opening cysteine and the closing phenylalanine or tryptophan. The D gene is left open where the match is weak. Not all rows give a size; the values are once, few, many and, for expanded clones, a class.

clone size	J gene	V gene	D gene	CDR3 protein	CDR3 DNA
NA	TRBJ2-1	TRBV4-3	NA	CASSQDIEVYNEQFF	TGCGCCAGCAGCCAAGATATCGAGGTCTACAATGAGCAGTTCTTC
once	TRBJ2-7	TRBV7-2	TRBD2	CASISGGYEQYF	TGTGCCAGCATCTCGGGGGGGTACGAGCAGTACTTC
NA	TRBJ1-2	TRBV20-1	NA	CSARAGGYTF	TGCAGTGCTAGAGCCGGTGGCTACACCTTC
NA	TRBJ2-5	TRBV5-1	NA	CASSFGRGEETQYF	TGCGCCAGCAGCTTCGGCAGGGGAGAGGAGACCCAGTACTTC
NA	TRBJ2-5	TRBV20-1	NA	CSAAGSGTQYF	TGCAGTGCCGCGGGGTCAGGGACCCAGTACTTC
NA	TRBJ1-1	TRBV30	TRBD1	CAWSEVRWDRAFF	TGTGCCTGGAGTGAGGTGCGGTGGGACAGAGCTTTCTTT
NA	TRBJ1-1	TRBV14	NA	CASSSEGENSMNTEAFF	TGTGCCAGCAGCTCCGAGGGGGAGAACTCTATGAACACTGAAGCTTTCTTT
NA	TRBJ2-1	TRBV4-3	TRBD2	CASSQGTSGSSNEQFF	TGCGCCAGCAGCCAAGGGACTAGCGGGAGTTCGAATGAGCAGTTCTTC
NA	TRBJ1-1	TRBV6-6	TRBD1	CASSGRNRGTEAFF	TGTGCCAGCAGTGGACGAAACAGGGGGACTGAAGCTTTCTTT
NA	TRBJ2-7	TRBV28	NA	CASSLEGRGGLYEQYF	TGTGCCAGCAGTTTAGAGGGGAGGGGGGGGCTTTACGAGCAGTACTTC
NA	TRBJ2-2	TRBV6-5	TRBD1	CASRWTGGNGELFF	TGTGCCAGCAGATGGACAGGGGGTAACGGGGAGCTGTTTTTT
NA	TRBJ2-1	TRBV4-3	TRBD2	CASSLGLAGQSSYNEQFF	TGCGCCAGCAGCCTGGGACTAGCGGGCCAGAGCTCCTACAATGAGCAGTTCTTC
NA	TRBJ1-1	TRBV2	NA	CASSGLEGMTFF	TGTGCCAGCAGTGGGTTGGAGGGGATGACTTTCTTT
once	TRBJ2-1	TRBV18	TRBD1	CASSRIGTGNYEQFF	TGTGCCAGCTCACGGATAGGGACAGGGAATTATGAGCAGTTCTTC
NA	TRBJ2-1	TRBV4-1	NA	CASSPRDNSYNEQFF	TGCGCCAGCAGCCCCCGGGACAACTCCTACAATGAGCAGTTCTTC
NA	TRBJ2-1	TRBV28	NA	CASSSLRGGGGGSYNEQFF	TGTGCCAGCAGTTCCCTCCGGGGCGGGGGAGGGGGGTCCTACAATGAGCAGTTCTTC
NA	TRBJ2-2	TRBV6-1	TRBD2	CASSLGLYTGELFF	TGTGCCAGCAGCCTGGGACTATACACCGGGGAGCTGTTTTTT
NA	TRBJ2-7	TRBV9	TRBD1	CASSVDTGGEAEQYF	TGTGCCAGCAGCGTAGACACAGGGGGCGAGGCCGAGCAGTACTTC
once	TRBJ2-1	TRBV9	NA	CASSVNQGGNEQFF	TGTGCCAGCAGCGTAAATCAGGGGGGCAATGAGCAGTTCTTC
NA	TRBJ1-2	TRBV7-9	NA	CASSSATASLSNYGYTF	TGTGCCAGCAGTTCTGCGACAGCCTCCCTTTCTAACTATGGCTACACCTTC
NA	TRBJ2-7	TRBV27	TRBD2	CASRTSGSVEQYF	TGTGCCAGCAGGACTAGCGGGAGTGTCGAGCAGTACTTC
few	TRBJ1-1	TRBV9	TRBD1	CASSPWTGRVEAFF	TGTGCCAGCAGCCCCTGGACAGGGAGGGTTGAAGCTTTCTTT
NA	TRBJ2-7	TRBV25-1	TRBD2	CASMSTGGGKYF	TGTGCCAGCATGTCGACAGGCGGGGGGAAGTACTTC
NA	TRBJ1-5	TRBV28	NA	CASSLRVQPQHF	TGTGCCAGCAGTTTGCGGGTACAGCCCCAGCATTTT
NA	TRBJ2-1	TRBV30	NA	CAWNSQAGYNEQFF	TGTGCCTGGAATAGCCAGGCGGGCTACAATGAGCAGTTCTTC
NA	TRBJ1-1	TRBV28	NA	CASEGVTTEAFF	TGTGCCAGCGAGGGGGTTACGACTGAAGCTTTCTTT
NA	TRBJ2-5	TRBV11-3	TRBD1	CASSQGQVARETQYF	TGTGCCAGCAGCCAAGGACAGGTCGCCAGGGAGACCCAGTACTTC
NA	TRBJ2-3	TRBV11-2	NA	CASSLASTDTQYF	TGTGCCAGCAGCTTAGCAAGCACAGATACGCAGTATTTT
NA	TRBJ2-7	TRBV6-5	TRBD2	CASSPTGGYYEQYF	TGTGCCAGCAGCCCGACGGGAGGATATTACGAGCAGTACTTC
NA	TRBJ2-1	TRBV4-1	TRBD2	CASSQDFVRGGNEQFF	TGCGCCAGCAGCCAAGATTTCGTGCGGGGGGGAAATGAGCAGTTCTTC
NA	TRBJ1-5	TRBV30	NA	CAWSPPGESSNQPQHF	TGTGCCTGGAGCCCACCAGGGGAAAGTAGCAATCAGCCCCAGCATTTT
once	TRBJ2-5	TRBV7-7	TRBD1	CASSRGSSAETQYF	TGTGCTAGCAGCAGGGGGTCTTCGGCGGAGACCCAGTACTTC
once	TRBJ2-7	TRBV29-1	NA	CSVVNERGAYEQYF	TGCAGCGTTGTTAACGAGCGCGGGGCCTACGAGCAGTACTTC
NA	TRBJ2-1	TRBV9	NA	CASSVGNNEQFF	TGTGCCAGCAGCGTCGGGAACAATGAGCAGTTCTTC
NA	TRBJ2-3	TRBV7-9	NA	CASSPYADTQYF	TGTGCCAGCAGCCCCTACGCAGATACGCAGTATTTT
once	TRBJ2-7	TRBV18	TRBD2	CASSPMGGGTPYEQYF	TGTGCCAGCTCACCCATGGGGGGAGGGACCCCCTACGAGCAGTACTTC
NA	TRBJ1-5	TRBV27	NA	CASSRDNNQPQHF	TGTGCCAGCAGTCGGGACAACAATCAGCCCCAGCATTTT
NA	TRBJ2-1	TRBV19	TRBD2	CASKTGTSGRNEQFF	TGTGCCAGTAAAACCGGGACTAGCGGGAGGAATGAGCAGTTCTTC
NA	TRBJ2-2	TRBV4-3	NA	CASSQYSTGELFF	TGCGCCAGCAGCCAATACAGCACCGGGGAGCTGTTTTTT
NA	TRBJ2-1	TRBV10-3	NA	CAINAGTTNEQFF	TGTGCCATCAATGCGGGTACGACCAATGAGCAGTTCTTC
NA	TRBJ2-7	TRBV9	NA	CASSEHAEESYEQYF	TGTGCCAGCAGCGAACACGCGGAGGAATCCTACGAGCAGTACTTC
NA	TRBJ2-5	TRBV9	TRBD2	CASSPRWTSGRLGFQETQYF	TGTGCCAGCAGCCCCCGATGGACTAGCGGGAGACTCGGCTTCCAAGAGACCCAGTACTTC